This TCR beta chain was captured in a study of T cells in Graves' hyperthyroidism and ophthalmopathy. Researchers amplified the TCR beta CDR3 regions from RNA transcripts. The primer set for the first-round RT-PCR of the TCR CDR3 was HTBI. TCRdb called the multiplex PCR reads again in MiXCR, with one record for every CDR3 protein. The table shows fewer than 350,000 distinct CDR3 sequences, with 13% occurring only once. Overall study results and limits: Blood held most thyroid clonotypes expanded above 0.001 frequency.

With respect to this clonotype: Antigen: not known. Being one base from a much bigger clone, this may be a read error.

With 11 bases removed from V and 4 bases from J, the gap between germline ends came to 20 bases. The CDR3 extends over 14 amino acids. Looked up from germline, CDR1 is MDHEN and CDR2 is SYDVKM. Patients having uncontrolled infection, another autoimmune disease, pregnancy or lactation were not included. Initially, at the first diagnosis of hyperthyroidism and before any ophthalmopathy symptoms, blood was sampled. V usage is TRBV28 and J usage is TRBJ1-2; D remains unclear. The clonotype originates from a woman aged 25 to 39 with Graves' hyperthyroidism that later progressed to Graves' ophthalmopathy. The source material was blood. The CDR3, as DNA: TGTGCCGCCGTGAAGGACTTTCAAGGCTATGGCTACACCTTC. It codes for CAAVKDFQGYGYTF.